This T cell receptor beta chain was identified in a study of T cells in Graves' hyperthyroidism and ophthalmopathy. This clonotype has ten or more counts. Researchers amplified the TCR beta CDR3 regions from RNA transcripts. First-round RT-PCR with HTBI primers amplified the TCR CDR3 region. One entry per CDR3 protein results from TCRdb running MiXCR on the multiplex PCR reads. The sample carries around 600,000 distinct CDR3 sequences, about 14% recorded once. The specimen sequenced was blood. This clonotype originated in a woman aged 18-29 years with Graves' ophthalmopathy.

The CDR3 bases are TGTGCCAGCACCCGGGGGCTAGCAGGCTACGAGCAGTACTTC. It encodes CASTRGLAGYEQYF. The chain links TRBV28 to TRBJ2-7; the D gene could be TRBD1 or TRBD2 (6 bases each). The V end lost 7 bases, the J end lost 3 bases, and 16 bases lay between the germline ends. The CDR3 spans 14 residues. Germline V gene lookup returns CDR1 MDHEN and CDR2 SYDVKM.